These 26 T cell receptor beta chains originate from one sample sequenced in a study of beta chain features in type 1 diabetes. Antigen specificity for these receptors is unknown. Overall study findings and caveats: TCRB CDR3 length was moderately but significantly reduced in all four CD4+ subsets of Type 1 diabetes patients.

All of the isolated RNA was reverse transcribed, so expressed TCRB transcripts were sequenced. Clones were read by immunoSEQ multiplex PCR, and TCRdb kept only the in-frame ones, dropping some. Of fewer than 400,000 clones detected, 9.3% appear once; the ten largest clones hold roughly 0.99%. Sequencing was done on a sample of central memory CD4+ T cells from blood. The source is a man in his thirties or forties with type 1 diabetes.

This clone was observed a handful of times. The chain's CDR3 is CASRDGRLNTEAFF. CDR3 DNA sequence: TGTGCCAGCAGAGACGGACGTTTGAACACTGAAGCTTTCTTT. This chain connects TRBV2 to TRBJ1-1; no clear D gene. V dropped 6 bases and J dropped 0 bases, with 11 bases sitting between them. This CDR3 is built from 14 residues. Germline CDR1 SNHLY, CDR2 FYNNEI.

This clone was recorded many times. CDR3 bases: TGTGCCAGCAGCACCCTGGGACAGGGGGTAAGCACAGATACGCAGTATTTT. Protein product: CASSTLGQGVSTDTQYF. The chain joins TRBV11-2 to TRBJ2-3, with 11 nucleotides matching TRBD1. Germline V gene sequence: CDR1 SGHAT, CDR2 FQNNGV. Trimming took 5 bases from V and 0 from J; bases not matched to a gene: 7. CDR3 size: 17 residues.

The chain links TRBV13 to TRBJ2-4; 7 bases are shared with TRBD2. The germline V gene encodes CDR1 PRHDT and CDR2 FYEKMQ (reference sequence). This CDR3 has 13 amino acids. V lost 7 bases to trimming and J lost 6 bases; unmatched junction nucleotides: 6. CDR3 in DNA: TGTGCCAGCAAAGGAACGGGGGGAAACATTCAGTACTTC. Translated: CASKGTGGNIQYF.

V is TRBV5-1 and J is TRBJ2-3; 8 bases align to TRBD2. Germline values: CDR1 SGHRS, CDR2 YFSETQ. Trimming at V came to 2 bases and at J to 2 bases, leaving 10 bases not matched to a gene. The CDR3 consists of 17 residues. The CDR3, as DNA: TGCGCCAGCAGCTTTCGCGGGGGGCCATCCTACACAGATACGCAGTATTTT. It specifies CASSFRGGPSYTDTQYF.

In this sample, this clone turned up a few times. The rearrangement joins TRBV28 to TRBJ2-5, with D perhaps matching TRBD1 or TRBD2 (7 bases each). This CDR3 has 18 amino acids. Germline CDR1 reads MDHEN; CDR2 reads SYDVKM. V was clipped by 5 bases and J by 4 bases, with 26 bases between them. CDR3 bases: TGTGCCAGCAGTCTCGAAATAATCCGTTCAGGGGGGGGAGAGACCCAGTACTTC. This sequence encodes CASSLEIIRSGGGETQYF.

This chain links TRBV28 with TRBJ2-5; D unclear. This CDR3 has 13 amino acids. The V and J ends lost 2 bases and 4 bases respectively, with 8 bases between them. The germline V gene encodes CDR1 MDHEN and CDR2 SYDVKM. CDR3 amino acids: CASSLRLGETQYF. The CDR3 DNA sequence: TGTGCCAGCAGTTTACGGTTAGGAGAGACCCAGTACTTC. Full variable domain (missing parts from reference TRBV28 and TRBJ2-5): DVKVTQSSRYLVKRTGEKVFLECVQDMDHENMFWYRQDPGLGLRLIYFSYDVKMKEKGDIPEGYSVSREKKERFSLILESASTNQTSMYLCASSLRLGETQYFGPGTRLLVL.

The chain joins TRBV7-8 to TRBJ2-1; 10 positions match TRBD2. Unmatched junction bases numbered 4, after V lost 0 bases and J lost 8 bases. The CDR3 runs to 15 residues. Germline CDR1 and CDR2: SGHVS and FQNEAQ. The CDR3 sequence: CASSLAGTSADEQFF. The CDR3 nucleotides are TGTGCCAGCAGCTTAGCGGGGACTAGCGCAGATGAGCAGTTCTTC.

On this clone: Other DNA sequences in this sample translate to the same CDR3. V gene TRBV10-1 combines with J gene TRBJ1-1; D call uncertain. CDR1 is WNHNN, CDR2 SYGVQD, per germline (reference sequence). The CDR3 is 13 amino acids. Trimming pared 4 bases from V and 0 bases from J, leaving 6 bases between. Written as DNA, the CDR3 is TGCGCCAGCAGTGGACGGTTGAACACTGAAGCTTTCTTT. It yields the protein CASSGRLNTEAFF.

A few counts support this clone. The CDR3 region is CASSLGQNEQFF. The CDR3 DNA reads TGTGCCAGCTCCCTTGGACAAAATGAGCAGTTCTTC. The genes are TRBV18 and TRBJ2-1; perhaps TRBD1 as D (5 bases). V was cut by 6 bases and J by 7 bases, with 10 bases left in between. Germline values: CDR1 KGHSH, CDR2 LQKENI. This CDR3 is 12 amino acids long.

The chain carries TRBV4-1 and TRBJ1-2; tentative D call: TRBD1 (6 bases). The ends were cut back, 0 bases at V and 4 bases at J, with 9 bases in the middle. CDR1 and CDR2 from the germline V gene are MGHRA and YSYEKL. This CDR3 contains 14 residues. The CDR3 DNA is TGCGCCAGCAGCCAAGATCGACAGGTCTATGGCTACACCTTC. Protein product: CASSQDRQVYGYTF.

The chain couples TRBV30 to TRBJ1-5, with a weak D call TRBD1 (5 bases). This CDR3 contains 15 residues. CDR1 is GTSNPN, CDR2 SVGIG, per germline (reference sequence). Trimming removed 0 bases from V and 3 bases from J, with 12 bases in between. DNA for the CDR3: TGTGCCTGGAGTGTAGGGGCTAGCCCCAATCAGCCCCAGCATTTT. This encodes CAWSVGASPNQPQHF.

This clone was detected many times. The rearrangement links TRBV18 to TRBJ1-1; D may be TRBD1 (5 bases). The V and J ends lost 2 bases and 4 bases respectively, with 11 bases between them. Germline V CDR1 and CDR2: KGHSH, LQKENI. This CDR3 has 14 residues. The CDR3 is CASSPMGVGTEAFF. In DNA form, the CDR3 reads TGTGCCAGCTCACCAATGGGGGTAGGCACTGAAGCTTTCTTT. Together with reference TRBV18 and TRBJ1-1, the CDR3 gives the full variable domain: NAGVMQNPRHLVRRRGQEARLRCSPMKGHSHVYWYRQLPEEGLKFMVYLQKENIIDESGMPKERFSAEFPKEGPSILRIQQVVRGDSAAYFCASSPMGVGTEAFFGQGTRLTVV.

The rearrangement uses TRBV5-1 and TRBJ2-1, with 12 positions matching TRBD1. This CDR3 comprises 14 residues. Per germline, CDR1 SGHRS and CDR2 YFSETQ. V lost 4 bases to trimming and J lost 5 bases; unmatched junction nucleotides: 1. CDR3 sequence reads: CASSGTGGNNEQFF. The CDR3 nucleotides are TGCGCCAGCAGCGGGACAGGGGGCAACAATGAGCAGTTCTTC. Full variable domain (rest looked up from reference TRBV5-1 and TRBJ2-1): KAGVTQTPRYLIKTRGQQVTLSCSPISGHRSVSWYQQTPGQGLQFLFEYFSETQRNKGNFPGRFSGRQFSNSRSEMNVSTLELGDSALYLCASSGTGGNNEQFFGPGTRLTVL.

Only a few counts were recorded for this clone. V is TRBV6-5 and J is TRBJ2-3; 8 bases align to TRBD1. Germline trimming cut 0 bases from V and 1 base from J; bases unmatched to any gene: 3. Germline loops: CDR1 MNHEY, CDR2 SVGAGI. CDR3 length equals 16 residues. DNA for the CDR3: TGTGCCAGCAGTTACTCGGACAGGGTCGGCACAGATACGCAGTATTTT. Translation: CASSYSDRVGTDTQYF.

The chain combines TRBV4-2 with TRBJ2-5, with 11 positions matching TRBD2. The CDR3 contains 16 residues. J was trimmed by 5 bases and V by 1 base; bases with no gene match: 6. The germline V gene encodes CDR1 LGHNA and CDR2 YNFKEQ. The CDR3 nucleotides are TGTGCCAGCAGCCAAGGAATACTAGCGGGGGAGGAGACCCAGTACTTC. This codes for CASSQGILAGEETQYF.

This clone was seen a few times. The chain links TRBV9 to TRBJ1-6; 7 bases map to TRBD1. V was pared by 4 bases and J by 6 bases, with 7 bases of the junction left unmatched. Per germline, CDR1 SGDLS and CDR2 YYNGEE. This CDR3 has 15 residues. The CDR3 DNA follows: TGTGCCAGCAGCTCGGGGACAGAAAGTAATTCACCCCTCCACTTT. Its translation is CASSSGTESNSPLHF.

This clone was recorded a few times. The chain recombines TRBV6-6 with TRBJ1-4; maybe TRBD1 (5 bases). Germline CDR1 and CDR2: MNHNY and SVGAGI (reference sequence). The CDR3 has 12 residues. V lost 11 bases to trimming and J lost 8 bases, with 15 bases between them. CDR3 sequence: CAARPDSEKLFF. The DNA for the CDR3 is TGTGCCGCTCGCCCAGACAGCGAAAAACTGTTTTTT.

The chain has TRBV27 and TRBJ1-1; no definite D call. This CDR3 contains 16 residues. V was trimmed by 3 bases and J by 3 bases, leaving 17 bases between them. Germline-derived CDR1 and CDR2 are MNHEY and SMNVEV (reference sequence). CDR3 sequence reads: CASSLRNSDAHTEAFF. The DNA of the CDR3 is TGTGCCAGCAGTTTGCGCAACAGCGACGCTCACACTGAAGCTTTCTTT.

V gene TRBV4-3 combines with J gene TRBJ2-4; the D call may be TRBD1 or TRBD2 (6 bases each). Germline V gene data show CDR1 as LGHNA and CDR2 as YSLEER. V dropped 5 bases and J dropped 7 bases, with 18 bases sitting between them. The CDR3 is 15 residues long. The CDR3 region is CASSIHRQEGNIQYF. In DNA form, the CDR3 reads TGCGCCAGCAGCATCCATAGACAGGAGGGGAACATTCAGTACTTC.

The gene calls are TRBV7-2 and TRBJ2-7; a weak D match, TRBD2 (6 bases). The germline V gene encodes CDR1 SGHTA and CDR2 FQGNSA. CDR3 length: 14 amino acids. V was trimmed by 5 bases and J by 3 bases, leaving 14 bases between them. The CDR3: CASSPRSGVYEQYF. DNA of the CDR3: TGTGCCAGCAGCCCACGCTCGGGGGTCTACGAGCAGTACTTC.

This clone was seen more than once but under ten times. The chain carries TRBV25-1 and TRBJ1-2; D uncertain. CDR1 and CDR2 from the germline V gene are MGHDK and SYGVNS. Trimming took 3 bases from V and 8 from J, leaving 19 bases between them. The CDR3 consists of 15 residues. In nucleotides, the CDR3 is TGTGCCAGCAGTGAGGGCTCGGCGGGGAGGAAGGGCTACACCTTC. Protein sequence: CASSEGSAGRKGYTF.

The chain links TRBV6-5 to TRBJ2-6; the D is unclear. Germline V CDR1 and CDR2: MNHEY, SVGAGI. CDR3 length: 16 amino acids. The V end lost 1 base, the J end lost 0 bases, and 7 bases lay between the germline ends. CDR3 loop: CASSYFSSSGANVLTF. The CDR3, as DNA: TGTGCCAGCAGTTACTTTTCTAGCTCTGGGGCCAACGTCCTGACTTTC.

The chain couples TRBV30 to TRBJ1-6; no definite D call. The CDR3 is made up of 14 amino acids. V was shortened by 0 bases and J by 10 bases, with 13 bases between the two germline ends. Germline loops: CDR1 GTSNPN, CDR2 SVGIG (reference sequence). The CDR3 here is CAWSVGSSWSPLHF. The CDR3 region has the DNA TGTGCCTGGAGTGTAGGGTCTTCATGGTCACCCCTCCACTTT. Full variable domain (rest looked up from reference TRBV30 and TRBJ1-6): SQTIHQWPATLVQPVGSPLSLECTVEGTSNPNLYWYRQAAGRGLQLLFYSVGIGQISSEVPQNLSASRPQDRQFILSSKKLLLSDSGFYLCAWSVGSSWSPLHFGNGTRLTVT.

This clone has a handful of counts. The chain carries TRBV28 and TRBJ2-7; the match to TRBD2 covers 11 bases. The V segment lost 7 bases and the J segment 2 bases; nucleotides outside the gene matches: 13. CDR1 is MDHEN, CDR2 SYDVKM, per germline. CDR3 length equals 17 residues. This CDR3 is CASIPTPLAGGTYEQYF. CDR3 nucleotides: TGTGCCAGCATCCCTACCCCCCTAGCGGGGGGCACCTACGAGCAGTACTTC.

This clone has more than one count but fewer than ten. The chain combines TRBV5-1 with TRBJ1-6; D possibly corresponds to TRBD1 (5 bases). Trimming pared 4 bases from V and 3 bases from J, leaving 8 bases between. The CDR3 consists of 14 residues. The germline CDR1 and CDR2 sequences are SGHRS and YFSETQ. The CDR3: CASSVQGYNSPLHF. CDR3 sequence (DNA): TGCGCCAGCAGCGTTCAGGGCTATAATTCACCCCTCCACTTT.

The V gene is TRBV6-6, the J gene TRBJ2-3; the match to TRBD2 covers 7 bases. This CDR3 region has 15 residues. Germline V gene data show CDR1 as MNHNY and CDR2 as SVGAGI (reference sequence). The V and J ends lost 8 bases and 0 bases, in that order; junction bases with no gene match: 8. CDR3 amino acids: CASRLAEASTDTQYF. Here the CDR3 DNA reads TGTGCCAGCCGTCTAGCGGAGGCTAGCACAGATACGCAGTATTTT.